Below, 7 T cell receptor beta chains from the same sample are listed, as sequenced in a study of shared clonotypes between healthy human individuals. Cells designated naive CD8 were CD45RO-negative and were positively selected for CCR7, with terminally differentiated effector memory CD45RA+ cells excluded. Assay used: immunoSEQ multiplex PCR; TCRdb lists only in-frame clones, some missing. The sample has hundreds of thousands of clones, about 91% seen once. Source material: naive CD8+ T cells sorted from blood. These receptor sequences come from a man younger than 40 in good health.

V and J are TRBV25-1 and TRBJ2-2, with D uncertain. V was shortened by 5 bases and J by 7 bases, with 8 bases between the two germline ends. Germline V gives CDR1 MGHDK, CDR2 SYGVNS. The CDR3 contains 12 residues. In nucleotides, the CDR3 is TGTGCCAGCAGTCCAGGTGTCGGGGAGCTGTTTTTT. Its protein is CASSPGVGELFF.

The V and J genes are TRBV9 and TRBJ2-2, with 10 bases fitting TRBD1. The CDR3 covers 15 residues. After removal of 3 bases from V and 6 bases from J, the junction contained 5 bases not matched to a gene. The germline CDR1 and CDR2 sequences are SGDLS and YYNGEE. The chain's CDR3 is CASSDPTGGPGELFF. The CDR3 DNA reads TGTGCCAGCAGCGATCCGACAGGGGGCCCCGGGGAGCTGTTTTTT.

The chain joins TRBV7-9 to TRBJ2-2; D is ambiguous. Per germline, CDR1 SEHNR and CDR2 FQNEAQ (reference sequence). This CDR3 has 15 amino acids. Trimming cost V 3 bases and J 2 bases, with 10 bases left between them. The chain's CDR3 is CASSLYTENTGELFF. In DNA form, the CDR3 reads TGTGCCAGCAGCTTGTACACAGAAAACACCGGGGAGCTGTTTTTT.

This clone has only a few counts. The CDR3 loop reads CASSVGGSTDTQYF. In nucleotides, the CDR3 is TGTGCCAGCAGTGTAGGGGGAAGCACAGATACGCAGTATTTT. V is TRBV6-4 and J is TRBJ2-3, with D possibly matching TRBD1 (6 bases). The CDR3 has 14 amino acids. Deletions cut 4 bases from V and 0 bases from J, with 8 bases between. Germline-derived CDR1 and CDR2 are MRHNA and SNTAGT.

The J gene is TRBJ2-1, the V gene TRBV6-5; TRBD2 aligns across 9 bases. The CDR3 length is 13 residues. In germline, CDR1 is MNHEY, CDR2 SVGAGI. Trimming took 6 bases from V and 5 from J; bases not matched to a gene: 2. CDR3 coding DNA: TGTGCCAGCAGGGGGACTAGCAACAATGAGCAGTTCTTC. Translation: CASRGTSNNEQFF.

The V and J genes are TRBV7-9 and TRBJ2-1, with no clear D. Germline V gene data show CDR1 as SEHNR and CDR2 as FQNEAQ (reference sequence). The V end was cut by 1 base, the J end by 14 bases, with 12 bases between. The length of the CDR3 is 12 residues. The DNA of the CDR3 is TGTGCCAGCAGCTTAGGTAGAGCGTATAAGTTCTTC. This encodes CASSLGRAYKFF.

This chain links TRBV25-1 with TRBJ1-1, with D perhaps TRBD1 (5 bases). CDR3 length: 12 residues. The V end lost 4 bases, the J end lost 5 bases, and 8 bases lay between the germline ends. Germline CDR1 is MGHDK and CDR2 is SYGVNS. CDR3 bases: TGTGCCAGCAGTGCGGGGGTGACTGAAGCTTTCTTT. Encoded protein: CASSAGVTEAFF.